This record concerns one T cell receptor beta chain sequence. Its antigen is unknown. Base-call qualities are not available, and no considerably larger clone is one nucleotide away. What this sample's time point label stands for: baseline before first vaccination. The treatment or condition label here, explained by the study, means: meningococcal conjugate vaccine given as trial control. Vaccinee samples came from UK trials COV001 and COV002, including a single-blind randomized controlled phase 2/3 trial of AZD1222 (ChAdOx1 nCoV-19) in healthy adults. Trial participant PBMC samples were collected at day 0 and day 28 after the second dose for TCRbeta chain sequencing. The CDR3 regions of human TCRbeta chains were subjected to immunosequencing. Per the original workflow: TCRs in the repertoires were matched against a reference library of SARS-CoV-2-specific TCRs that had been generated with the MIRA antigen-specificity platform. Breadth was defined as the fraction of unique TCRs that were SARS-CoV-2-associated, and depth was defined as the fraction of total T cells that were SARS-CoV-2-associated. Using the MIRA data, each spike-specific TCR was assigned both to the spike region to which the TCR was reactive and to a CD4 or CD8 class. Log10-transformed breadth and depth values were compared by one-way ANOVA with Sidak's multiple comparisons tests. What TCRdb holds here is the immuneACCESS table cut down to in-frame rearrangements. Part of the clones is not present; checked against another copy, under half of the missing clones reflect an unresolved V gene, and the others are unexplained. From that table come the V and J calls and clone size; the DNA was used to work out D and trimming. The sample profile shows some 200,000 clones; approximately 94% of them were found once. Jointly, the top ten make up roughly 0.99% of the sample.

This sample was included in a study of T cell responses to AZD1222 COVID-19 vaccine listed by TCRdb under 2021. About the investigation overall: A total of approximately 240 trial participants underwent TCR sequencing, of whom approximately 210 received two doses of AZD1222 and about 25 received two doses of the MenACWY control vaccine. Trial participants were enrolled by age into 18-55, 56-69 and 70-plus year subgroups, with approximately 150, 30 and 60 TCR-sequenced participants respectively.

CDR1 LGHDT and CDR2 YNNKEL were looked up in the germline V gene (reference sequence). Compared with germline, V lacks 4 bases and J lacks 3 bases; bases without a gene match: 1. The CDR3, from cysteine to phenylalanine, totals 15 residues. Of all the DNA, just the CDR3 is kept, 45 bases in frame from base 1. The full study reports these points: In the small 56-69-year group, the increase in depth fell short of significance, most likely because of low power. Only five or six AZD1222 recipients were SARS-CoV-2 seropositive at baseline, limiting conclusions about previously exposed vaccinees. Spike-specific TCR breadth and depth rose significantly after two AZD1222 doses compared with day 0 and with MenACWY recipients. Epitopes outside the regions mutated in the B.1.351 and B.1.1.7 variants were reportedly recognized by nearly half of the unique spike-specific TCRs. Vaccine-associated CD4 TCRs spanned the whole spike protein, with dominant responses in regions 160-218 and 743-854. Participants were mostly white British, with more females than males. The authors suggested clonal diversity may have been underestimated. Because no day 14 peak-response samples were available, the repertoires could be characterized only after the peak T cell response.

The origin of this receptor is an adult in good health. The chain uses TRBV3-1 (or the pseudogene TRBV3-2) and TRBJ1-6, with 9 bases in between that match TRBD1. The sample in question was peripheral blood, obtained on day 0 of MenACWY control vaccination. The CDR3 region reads CASSPGQGYNSPLHF. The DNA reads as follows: TGTGCCAGCAGCCCGGGACAGGGCTATAATTCACCCCTCCACTTT.